The 31 T cell receptor beta chains reported below all come from one sample, sequenced in a study of OX40 agonist ivuxolimab in advanced cancers. The protocol was immunoSEQ multiplex PCR, while the TCRdb copy is restricted to in-frame clones and leaves out a portion. Found here are 12,000 or so clones, approximately 83% of them singletons; the top ten hold 15% to 20%. The sample here was CD4+ or CD8+ T cells sorted from blood, taken in a trial of the OX40 agonist ivuxolimab. The receptors originated from an adult with an advanced solid tumor such as melanoma, head and neck, liver or kidney cancer.

The chain carries TRBV7-9 and TRBJ2-5, with 12 bases aligning to TRBD2. This CDR3 region has 16 residues. Germline trimming cut 6 bases from V and 5 bases from J; bases unmatched to any gene: 10. The germline CDR1 and CDR2 sequences are SEHNR and FQNEAQ (reference sequence). Here the CDR3 DNA reads TGTGCCAGCAGTCCTCCCGGACTAGCGGGATACGAGACCCAGTACTTC. This encodes CASSPPGLAGYETQYF.

The chain recombines TRBV19 with TRBJ1-1; 10 positions agree with TRBD1. Losses at the gene ends were 7 bases for V and 1 base for J; bases not matched to a gene: 6. CDR3 length: 15 amino acids. CDR1 and CDR2 from the germline V gene are LNHDA and SQIVND (reference sequence). Written as DNA, the CDR3 is TGTGCCAGTATGGGGACAGGGGCTGAGAACACTGAAGCTTTCTTT. Its translation: CASMGTGAENTEAFF.

The V call is TRBV27, the J call TRBJ1-2; D might be TRBD1 (5 bases). The V end was cut by 3 bases, the J end by 4 bases, with 15 bases between. In germline, CDR1 is MNHEY, CDR2 SMNVEV (reference sequence). The CDR3 covers 15 residues. The CDR3 sequence is CASSLTAGGTYGYTF. For the CDR3, the DNA is TGTGCCAGCAGTTTGACCGCCGGAGGGACCTATGGCTACACCTTC.

The CDR3 region has the DNA TGTGCCAGCAGCGTAGCTGTAGGGGTTGAGCAGTATTTT. This encodes CASSVAVGVEQYF. The genes are TRBV9 and TRBJ2-3; the D gene is possibly TRBD1 (5 bases). The CDR3 loop spans 13 amino acids. In germline, CDR1 is SGDLS, CDR2 YYNGEE. V lost 0 bases, J lost 11 bases, and 13 bases lay in between.

V gene TRBV15 combines with J gene TRBJ2-5; a possible D gene is TRBD2 (5 bases). This CDR3 is 14 amino acids long. The germline V gene has CDR1 LNHNV and CDR2 YYDKDF (reference sequence). V gave up 0 bases and J gave up 6 bases, with 11 bases separating them. The CDR3 loop is CATSRDWERQTQYF. CDR3 sequence (DNA): TGTGCCACCAGCAGAGATTGGGAGAGGCAGACCCAGTACTTC.

The V and J genes are TRBV6-1 and TRBJ2-1, with D possibly being TRBD2 (5 bases). The V end was cut by 5 bases, the J end by 5 bases, with 13 bases between. Germline values: CDR1 MNHNS, CDR2 SASEGT. This CDR3 contains 14 residues. The CDR3 is CASSFWTGHNEQFF. The DNA of the CDR3 is TGTGCCAGCAGTTTCTGGACTGGACACAATGAGCAGTTCTTC.

The V call is TRBV4-1, the J call TRBJ2-7; TRBD1 is a possible D gene (6 bases). The CDR3 extends over 12 amino acids. From germline, CDR1 is MGHRA and CDR2 YSYEKL. The germline V and J ends were trimmed by 0 bases and 11 bases, with 11 bases remaining between them. CDR3 coding DNA: TGCGCCAGCAGCCAAGATGGGGACAAGAAGTACTTC. Translating it yields CASSQDGDKKYF.

The genes are TRBV27 and TRBJ2-1; TRBD2 matches 9 bases. Germline V CDR1 and CDR2: MNHEY, SMNVEV (reference sequence). The length of the CDR3 is 13 residues. Trimming at V came to 11 bases and at J to 4 bases, leaving 6 bases not matched to a gene. CDR3 amino acids: CASGTSFYNEQFF. The CDR3 DNA follows: TGTGCCTCCGGGACTAGCTTTTACAATGAGCAGTTCTTC.

The chain recombines TRBV10-2 with TRBJ2-2; TRBD2 aligns across 13 bases. CDR1 WSHSY and CDR2 SAAADI come from the germline V gene. V shed 4 bases and J 3 bases; nucleotides not matched to a gene: 2. The CDR3 totals 16 residues. In DNA form, the CDR3 reads TGCGCCAGCAGTGGGGGACTAGCGGGATACACCGGGGAGCTGTTTTTT. Its translation: CASSGGLAGYTGELFF.

V gene TRBV28 combines with J gene TRBJ2-7, with TRBD2 matching over 8 bases. From germline, CDR1 is MDHEN and CDR2 SYDVKM. The J segment lost 5 bases and the V segment lost 7 bases, leaving 13 bases of the junction unmatched. The CDR3 extends over 15 amino acids. For the CDR3, the DNA is TGTGCCAGCATCCCGGTAGGGCTAGCGGGCCACGAGCAGTACTTC. Amino acid sequence: CASIPVGLAGHEQYF.

The chain employs TRBV5-4 and TRBJ1-5, with D unresolved. The CDR3 runs to 13 residues. Germline values: CDR1 SGHNT, CDR2 YYREEE (reference sequence). The V and J ends lost 3 bases and 4 bases respectively, with 8 bases between them. The CDR3 nucleotides are TGTGCCAGCAGCTCGGGCTCGAATCAGCCCCAGCATTTT. Translated, it gives CASSSGSNQPQHF.

The rearrangement uses TRBV4-3 and TRBJ1-2; D unclear. The germline V gene encodes CDR1 LGHNA and CDR2 YSLEER. The V gene lost 0 bases and the J gene lost 4 bases, with 15 bases spanning the gap. This CDR3 has 16 residues. CDR3 sequence: CASSQDRSAVGYGYTF. The CDR3, as DNA: TGCGCCAGCAGCCAAGATCGATCGGCCGTGGGCTATGGCTACACCTTC.

This clone is categorized as medium-sized (0.01 to 0.1%). The DNA of the CDR3 is TGTGCCAGCAGTTCCCCCCTTAGTTTCTCCTACGAGCAGTACTTC. This encodes CASSSPLSFSYEQYF. J is TRBJ2-7 and V is TRBV6-5; D ambiguous. This CDR3 is built from 15 residues. Germline CDR1 and CDR2: MNHEY and SVGAGI. The V end was cut by 4 bases, the J end by 0 bases, with 13 bases between.

This chain links TRBV2 with TRBJ1-5; D possibly corresponds to TRBD1 (5 bases). The CDR3 is 15 residues long. Germline V CDR1 and CDR2: SNHLY, FYNNEI. V shed 6 bases and J shed 2 bases, with 14 bases lying between them. The CDR3 coding sequence is TGTGCCAGCAGAGGGACGCGTTATGGCAATCAGCCCCAGCATTTT. It specifies CASRGTRYGNQPQHF. Supplemented by reference TRBV2 and TRBJ1-5, the full variable domain reads EPEVTQTPSHQVTQMGQEVILRCVPISNHLYFYWYRQILGQKVEFLVSFYNNEISEKSEIFDDQFSVERPDGSNFTLKIRSTKLEDSAMYFCASRGTRYGNQPQHFGDGTRLSIL.

CDR3 in amino acids: CSVEGAPDSYRNTIYF. The CDR3 coding sequence is TGCAGCGTTGAAGGGGCCCCGGACAGCTACCGAAACACCATATATTTT. The rearrangement links TRBV29-1 to TRBJ1-3; D might be TRBD1 (6 bases). This CDR3 contains 16 residues. Germline loops: CDR1 SQVTM, CDR2 ANQGSEA. With 1 base removed from V and 5 bases from J, the gap between germline ends came to 18 bases.

This clone has only one observation. CDR3 in DNA: TGTGCCAGCAGCTTCCAAACAGATACGCAGTATTTT. Amino acids: CASSFQTDTQYF. The chain recombines TRBV11-3 with TRBJ2-3; no clear D gene. CDR1 is SGHNT and CDR2 is YENEEA in the germline V gene. This CDR3 is built from 12 residues. The V gene lost 3 bases and the J gene lost 3 bases, with 4 bases spanning the gap.

V gene TRBV28 combines with J gene TRBJ2-7; possible D gene TRBD2, 6 bases. CDR1 MDHEN and CDR2 SYDVKM come from the germline V gene. V was pared by 5 bases and J by 2 bases, with 16 bases between. This CDR3 is built from 15 residues. The CDR3 spells CASSPQEGETYEQYF. The CDR3 region has the DNA TGTGCCAGCAGTCCCCAGGAGGGAGAGACCTACGAGCAGTACTTC.

This rearrangement joins TRBV27 to TRBJ2-1, with TRBD1 identical over 7 bases. This CDR3 comprises 12 residues. V trimming: 3 bases; J trimming: 10 bases; junction bases outside the gene matches: 3. CDR1 and CDR2 from the germline V gene are MNHEY and SMNVEV (reference sequence). CDR3 loop: CASSFDRVEQFF. In DNA form, the CDR3 reads TGTGCCAGCAGTTTTGACAGGGTGGAGCAGTTCTTC.

The sample holds one count of this clone. The chain is built from TRBV9 and TRBJ1-5; 11 positions agree with TRBD1. V was clipped by 3 bases and J by 4 bases; unmatched bases: 3. This CDR3 comprises 15 residues. Germline lookup yields CDR1 SGDLS and CDR2 YYNGEE. CDR3 coding DNA: TGTGCCAGCAGCGGCGGGACAGGGGGTAATCAGCCCCAGCATTTT. The encoded protein is CASSGGTGGNQPQHF.

Details on this clone: The same CDR3 can be traced to other DNA sequences in this sample. The V gene is TRBV28, the J gene TRBJ1-1; D is perhaps TRBD1 (6 bases). In germline, CDR1 is MDHEN, CDR2 SYDVKM. V lost 8 bases and J 2 bases, leaving 15 bases between the germline ends. This CDR3 spans 14 amino acids. CDR3 in amino acids: CASGSPGTNTEAFF. CDR3 sequence (DNA): TGTGCCAGCGGATCCCCAGGGACAAACACTGAAGCTTTCTTT.

This chain connects TRBV5-4 to TRBJ2-2; D gene uncertain. Deletions cut 0 bases from V and 1 base from J, with 10 bases between. CDR1 SGHNT and CDR2 YYREEE come from the germline V gene (reference sequence). This CDR3 is 16 amino acids long. In DNA form, the CDR3 reads TGTGCCAGCAGCTTGGAACAGACCCTGAACACCGGGGAGCTGTTTTTT. It encodes CASSLEQTLNTGELFF.

This clone has a single count. The rearrangement uses TRBV6-5 and TRBJ1-2; D ambiguous. Trimming removed 5 bases from V and 3 bases from J, with 16 bases in between. Germline V gene data show CDR1 as MNHEY and CDR2 as SVGAGI. This CDR3 is 15 amino acids long. CDR3 sequence reads: CASSPLGPWDYGYTF. Written as DNA, the CDR3 is TGTGCCAGCAGTCCGCTGGGCCCCTGGGACTATGGCTACACCTTC.

V is TRBV28 and J is TRBJ2-7, with TRBD1 identical over 10 bases. The CDR3 is made up of 16 amino acids. With V trimmed by 3 bases and J by 6 bases, 11 bases remained unmatched. Germline CDR1 reads MDHEN; CDR2 reads SYDVKM. The CDR3 nucleotides read TGTGCCAGCAGTTTCCCTCCCGGGACAGGGGTTTTCGAGCAGTACTTC. As protein: CASSFPPGTGVFEQYF.

Written as DNA, the CDR3 is TGTGCCAGCAGTCCTAAGGCCCGGGACAGGGGATACGAGCAGTACTTC. Translation gives CASSPKARDRGYEQYF. The V gene is TRBV27, the J gene TRBJ2-7, with 10 bases that match TRBD1. The CDR3 has 16 amino acids. Trimming took 5 bases from V and 4 from J; bases not matched to a gene: 11. Per the germline V gene, CDR1 is MNHEY and CDR2 is SMNVEV (reference sequence).

V usage is TRBV5-1 and J usage is TRBJ2-1; no clear D gene. The V end was cut by 1 base, the J end by 3 bases, with 5 bases between. In germline, CDR1 is SGHRS, CDR2 YFSETQ. CDR3 length: 13 residues. CDR3 protein: CASSLSDYNEQFF. Here the CDR3 DNA reads TGCGCCAGCAGCTTGTCTGACTACAATGAGCAGTTCTTC.

The chain links TRBV6-5 to TRBJ2-3; 10 bases fit TRBD2. V lost 7 bases to trimming and J lost 7 bases; unmatched junction nucleotides: 8. Germline CDR1 and CDR2: MNHEY and SVGAGI. The length of the CDR3 is 14 residues. CDR3 loop: CASTTLAGRHTQYF. As DNA, the CDR3 is TGTGCCAGCACCACACTAGCGGGGAGACATACGCAGTATTTT.

This chain links TRBV5-6 with TRBJ1-1; TRBD1 aligns across 7 bases. Trimming at V came to 0 bases and at J to 3 bases, leaving 11 bases not matched to a gene. The CDR3 runs 17 residues. In germline, CDR1 is SGHDT, CDR2 YYEEEE. The CDR3 region has the DNA TGTGCCAGCAGCTTGGGGGGGACAGCGGCGAAGGACACTGAAGCTTTCTTT. Translated: CASSLGGTAAKDTEAFF.

The chain links TRBV7-8 to TRBJ1-5; D gene ambiguous. This CDR3 is 14 amino acids long. Per the germline V gene, CDR1 is SGHVS and CDR2 is FQNEAQ. V lost 1 base, J lost 4 bases, and 8 bases lay in between. The CDR3 loop is CASSLGWGNQPQHF. The CDR3 DNA is TGTGCCAGCAGCTTAGGATGGGGTAATCAGCCCCAGCATTTT.

J is TRBJ1-1 and V is TRBV19; D may be TRBD1 (5 bases). The CDR3 runs 17 residues. Germline V gene lookup returns CDR1 LNHDA and CDR2 SQIVND (reference sequence). With 4 bases removed from V and 2 bases from J, the gap between germline ends came to 20 bases. CDR3 in DNA: TGTGCCAGTAGTACGATAGGGGTCTCTTATCGTAACACTGAAGCTTTCTTT. This translates into CASSTIGVSYRNTEAFF.

This chain joins TRBV5-6 and TRBJ2-3, with no clear D. The CDR3 contains 11 residues. V lost 4 bases to trimming and J lost 10 bases, with 10 bases between them. Germline V gene data show CDR1 as SGHDT and CDR2 as YYEEEE. The CDR3 region has the DNA TGTGCCAGCAGCGTTTTAGGGTCGCAGTATTTT. The encoded protein is CASSVLGSQYF.

As concerns this clone: An end of the junction differs from the germline gene, which may be a read error. DNA for the CDR3: TGTGCCACCAGTAGAGGGGGGGGTGAGCAGTTCTTC. This encodes CATSRGGGEQFF. The chain recombines TRBV15 with TRBJ2-1; the D gene is possibly TRBD2 (7 bases). The CDR3 length is 12 residues. Germline V gene lookup returns CDR1 LNHNV and CDR2 YYDKDF (reference sequence).